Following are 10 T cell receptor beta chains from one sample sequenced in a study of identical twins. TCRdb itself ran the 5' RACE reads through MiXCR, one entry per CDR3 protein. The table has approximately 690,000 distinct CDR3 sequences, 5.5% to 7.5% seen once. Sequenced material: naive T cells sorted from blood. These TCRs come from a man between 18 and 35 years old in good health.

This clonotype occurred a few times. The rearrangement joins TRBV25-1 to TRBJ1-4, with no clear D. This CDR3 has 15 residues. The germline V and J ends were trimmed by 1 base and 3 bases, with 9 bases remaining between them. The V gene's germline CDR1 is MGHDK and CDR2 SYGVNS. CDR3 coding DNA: TGTGCCAGCAGTGAATCTGGAGCCTCTAATGAAAAACTGTTTTTT. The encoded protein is CASSESGASNEKLFF.

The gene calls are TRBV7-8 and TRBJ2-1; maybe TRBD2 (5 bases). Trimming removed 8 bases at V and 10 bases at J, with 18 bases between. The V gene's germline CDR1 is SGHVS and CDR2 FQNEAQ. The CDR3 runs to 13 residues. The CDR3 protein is CASQKGVGEEQFF. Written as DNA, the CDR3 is TGTGCCAGCCAGAAAGGCGTTGGGGAGGAGCAGTTCTTC.

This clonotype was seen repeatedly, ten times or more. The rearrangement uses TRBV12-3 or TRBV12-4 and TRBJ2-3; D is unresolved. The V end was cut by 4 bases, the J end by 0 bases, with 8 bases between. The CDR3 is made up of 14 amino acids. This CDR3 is CASSSDGSTDTQYF. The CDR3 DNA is TGTGCCAGCAGTTCGGACGGAAGCACAGATACGCAGTATTTT.

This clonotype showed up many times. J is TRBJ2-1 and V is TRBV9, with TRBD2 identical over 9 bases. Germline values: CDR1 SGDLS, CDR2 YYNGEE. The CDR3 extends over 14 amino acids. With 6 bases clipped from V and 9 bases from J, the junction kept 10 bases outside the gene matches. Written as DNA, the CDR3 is TGTGCCAGCACCGAGGATAGCGGGAGAGGTGAGCAGTTCTTC. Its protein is CASTEDSGRGEQFF.

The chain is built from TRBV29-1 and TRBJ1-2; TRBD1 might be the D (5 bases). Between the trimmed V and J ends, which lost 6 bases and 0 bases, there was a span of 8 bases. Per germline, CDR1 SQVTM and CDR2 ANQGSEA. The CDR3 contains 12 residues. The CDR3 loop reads CSVQGTNYGYTF. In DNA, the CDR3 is TGCAGCGTCCAGGGAACTAACTATGGCTACACCTTC. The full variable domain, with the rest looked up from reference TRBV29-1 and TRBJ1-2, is SAVISQKPSRDICQRGTSLTIQCQVDSQVTMMFWYRQQPGQSLTLIATANQGSEATYESGFVIDKFPISRPNLTFSTLTVSNMSPEDSSIYLCSVQGTNYGYTFGSGTRLTVV.

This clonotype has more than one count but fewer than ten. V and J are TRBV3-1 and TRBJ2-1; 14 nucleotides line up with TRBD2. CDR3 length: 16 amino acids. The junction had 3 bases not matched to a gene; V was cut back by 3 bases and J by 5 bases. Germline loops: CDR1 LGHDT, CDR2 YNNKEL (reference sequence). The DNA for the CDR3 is TGTGCCAGCAGCCATCGACTAGCGGGAGGGGACAATGAGCAGTTCTTC. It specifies CASSHRLAGGDNEQFF.

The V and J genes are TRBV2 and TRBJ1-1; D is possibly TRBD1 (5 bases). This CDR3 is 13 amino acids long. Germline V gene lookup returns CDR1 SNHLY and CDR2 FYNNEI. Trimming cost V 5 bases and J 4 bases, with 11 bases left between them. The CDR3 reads CASSKGIGTEAFF. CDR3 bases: TGTGCCAGCAGTAAGGGGATAGGCACTGAAGCTTTCTTT.

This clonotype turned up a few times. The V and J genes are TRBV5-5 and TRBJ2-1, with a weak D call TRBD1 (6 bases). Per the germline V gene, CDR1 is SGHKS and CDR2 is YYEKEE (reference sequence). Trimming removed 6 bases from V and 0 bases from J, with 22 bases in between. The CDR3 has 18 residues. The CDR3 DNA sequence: TGTGCCAGCACCGATGCCCCCACCCAGGGGCGCTCCTACAATGAGCAGTTCTTC. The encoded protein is CASTDAPTQGRSYNEQFF.

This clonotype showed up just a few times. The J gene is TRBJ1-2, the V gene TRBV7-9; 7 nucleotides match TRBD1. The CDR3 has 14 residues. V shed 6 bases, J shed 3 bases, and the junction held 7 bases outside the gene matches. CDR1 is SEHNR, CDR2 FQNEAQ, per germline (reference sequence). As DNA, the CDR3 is TGTGCCAGCAGTCCCGGGACAGCTTACTATGGCTACACCTTC. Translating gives CASSPGTAYYGYTF. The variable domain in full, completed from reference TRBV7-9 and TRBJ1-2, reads DTGVSQNPRHKITKRGQNVTFRCDPISEHNRLYWYRQTLGQGPEFLTYFQNEAQLEKSRLLSDRFSAERPKGSFSTLEIQRTEQGDSAMYLCASSPGTAYYGYTFGSGTRLTVV.

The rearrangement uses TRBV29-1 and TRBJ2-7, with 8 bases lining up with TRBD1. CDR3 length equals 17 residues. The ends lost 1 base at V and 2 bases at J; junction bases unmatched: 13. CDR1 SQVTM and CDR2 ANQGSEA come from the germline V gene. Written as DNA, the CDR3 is TGCAGCGTTGAAGCCGAGACAGGGGACCTCCCCCCCTACGAGCAGTACTTC. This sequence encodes CSVEAETGDLPPYEQYF.